The 32 T cell receptor beta chains below all came from one sample that was sequenced in a study of Tregs in tolerant kidney transplant recipients. Recipients received nonmyeloablative bone marrow transplants from related graft donors, with transient mixed chimerism. The repertoire was sequenced with immunoSEQ multiplex PCR; TCRdb's copy has only in-frame clones and lacks some. This sample's clone table lists tens of thousands of clones. The sample in question was CD4+ T cells from blood (PBMCs), obtained 24 months after the transplant. Every receptor here comes from a human patient who received a combined kidney and bone marrow transplant. The T cells may come from the graft donor.

With regard to this clone: Read sequence stops 3 residues before the CDR3 end, and the germline J gene provides the missing end. This chain links TRBV30 with TRBJ2-5; D possibly corresponds to TRBD2 (5 bases). The V gene's germline CDR1 is GTSNPN and CDR2 SVGIG (reference sequence). Trimming took off 5 bases at V and 5 bases at J, with 18 bases between the two ends. This CDR3 has 14 amino acids. The chain's CDR3 is CAWGPRVSGETQYF. CDR3 DNA, as far as it was read: TGTGCCTGGGGACCTCGGGTCTCGGGGGAGACC.

On this clone itself: The sequenced fragment ends 3 residues before the CDR3 boundary, so the rest is inferred from the germline J gene. The chain carries TRBV6-1 and TRBJ2-7; TRBD2 matches at 14 bases. Germline V gene sequence: CDR1 MNHNS, CDR2 SASEGT. V shed 4 bases, J shed 5 bases, and the junction held 7 bases outside the gene matches. The CDR3 length is 16 residues. CDR3 amino acids: CASSAGTSGSPHEQYF. The part of the CDR3 DNA that was read is TGTGCCAGCAGTGCCGGGACTAGCGGGAGCCCCCACGAG.

Worth noting for this clone: The CDR3 end is not reached by the read, which stops 3 residues before it; the germline J gene fills it in. The J gene is TRBJ2-3, the V gene TRBV20-1, with 9 bases aligning to TRBD2. Trimming removed 1 base from V and 1 base from J; junction bases left unmatched: 6. Germline V gene lookup returns CDR1 DFQATT and CDR2 SNEGSKA (reference sequence). The CDR3 extends over 16 amino acids. CDR3 residues: CSARGWTSEGTDTQYF. The part of the CDR3 DNA that was read is TGCAGTGCTAGAGGTTGGACTAGCGAGGGCACAGATACG.

The sequenced CDR3 bases are TGTGCCAGCAGTGTCGGGGATTGGCACGAG. Protein product: CASSVGDWHE. The whole CDR3 protein reads CASSVGDWHEQYF. The chain combines TRBV2 with TRBJ2-7; D perhaps matches TRBD2 (5 bases). The read stops 3 residues short of the end of the CDR3; the missing end is completed from the germline J gene. This CDR3 region has 13 residues. The germline V and J ends were trimmed by 4 bases and 5 bases, with 12 bases remaining between them. From germline, CDR1 is SNHLY and CDR2 FYNNEI.

About this clone itself: The read ends 3 residues shy of where the CDR3 ends; the end is completed using the germline J gene. Within the sample, other DNA sequences also encode this same CDR3. The chain combines TRBV18 with TRBJ2-2; tentative D call: TRBD1 (5 bases). Germline V CDR1 and CDR2: KGHSH, LQKENI. The CDR3 runs 15 residues. Trimming shortened V by 1 base and J by 8 bases, and 14 bases separated the two germline ends. This chain's CDR3 is CASSPLVTQGGELFF. The CDR3 DNA, read in part, is TGTGCCAGCTCACCACTGGTCACCCAGGGAGGGGAG.

On this clone: The sequence runs out 3 residues before the end of the CDR3; the remainder is reconstructed from the germline J gene. The chain is built from TRBV18 and TRBJ2-2, with a possible D match to TRBD1 (5 bases). Per the germline V gene, CDR1 is KGHSH and CDR2 is LQKENI. The length of the CDR3 is 16 residues. The V gene lost 0 bases and the J gene lost 3 bases, with 11 bases spanning the gap. CDR3 DNA (partial): TGTGCCAGCTCACCACCAAAGGGGTCGTACACCGGGGAG. Translation: CASSPPKGSYTGE. The entire CDR3 is CASSPPKGSYTGELFF.

Worth noting for this clone: Read sequence stops 3 residues before the CDR3 end, and the germline J gene provides the missing end. This rearrangement joins TRBV10-1 to TRBJ2-7; D may be TRBD1 (7 bases). The germline V gene encodes CDR1 WNHNN and CDR2 SYGVQD (reference sequence). The length of the CDR3 is 13 residues. CDR3 DNA, as far as it was read: TGCGCTTATCTGGGGGGACAGCCCTACGAG. Translating gives CAYLGGQPYE. In full, the CDR3 reads CAYLGGQPYEQYF.

With regard to this clone: The CDR3 end falls 3 residues outside the read, so it is completed with the germline J gene. This chain connects TRBV6-4 to TRBJ2-1; TRBD2 aligns across 8 bases. The CDR3 is 16 residues long. Germline loops: CDR1 MRHNA, CDR2 SNTAGT. The V segment lost 5 bases and the J segment 3 bases; nucleotides outside the gene matches: 9. CDR3 protein: CASSQPGLVVYNEQFF. The DNA read from the CDR3 is TGTGCCAGCAGTCAACCGGGACTAGTGGTCTACAATGAG.

A note on this clone: The read ends 3 residues before the CDR3 terminus; that terminus is restored from the germline J gene. The chain recombines TRBV10-1 with TRBJ2-1, with TRBD2 identical over 8 bases. The CDR3 length is 13 residues. The V gene's germline CDR1 is WNHNN and CDR2 SYGVQD (reference sequence). V lost 5 bases, J lost 3 bases, and 0 bases stayed unmatched. This chain's CDR3 is CASSTSGYNEQFF. CDR3 bases read: TGCGCCAGCAGTACTAGCGGCTACAATGAG.

The CDR3 loop reads CASSLTAGGRWTDTQYF. The sequenced part of the CDR3 DNA is TGTGCCAGCAGCTTAACGGCGGGAGGTCGGTGGACAGATACG. This sequence joins TRBV7-3 and TRBJ2-3; 8 bases line up with TRBD2. The read ends 3 residues early relative to the CDR3; the germline J gene fills the gap. This CDR3 comprises 17 residues. CDR1 SGHTA and CDR2 FQGTGA come from the germline V gene. The V and J ends lost 0 bases and 3 bases, in that order; junction bases with no gene match: 8.

Of note for this clone: Read sequence stops 3 residues before the CDR3 end, and the germline J gene provides the missing end. The genes are TRBV6-1 and TRBJ1-5, with a tentative D call TRBD1 (6 bases). Germline V gene data show CDR1 as MNHNS and CDR2 as SASEGT. There are 14 residues in the CDR3. Trimming pared 1 base from V and 3 bases from J, leaving 7 bases between. Partial CDR3 DNA: TGTGCCAGCAGTGAAGGACAGGTCAATCAGCCC. The encoded protein is CASSEGQVNQP. The entire CDR3 reads CASSEGQVNQPQHF.

Note on this clone: The CDR3 is cut off 3 residues early in the read; its end comes from the germline J gene. This chain uses TRBV19 with TRBJ2-3, with a weak D call TRBD2 (6 bases). Trimming removed 4 bases at V and 1 base at J, with 18 bases between. Germline V gene sequence: CDR1 LNHDA, CDR2 SQIVND (reference sequence). This CDR3 has 17 residues. Incomplete CDR3 DNA: TGTGCCAGTAGTACGATGGGACTTCAACTGGGCACAGATACG. Translating gives CASSTMGLQLGTDT. In full, the CDR3 is CASSTMGLQLGTDTQYF.

As regards this clone: The CDR3 end falls 3 residues outside the read, so it is completed with the germline J gene. The chain joins TRBV5-1 to TRBJ2-7; weak D call: TRBD2 (6 bases). V was shortened by 0 bases and J by 2 bases, with 12 bases between the two germline ends. Looked up from germline, CDR1 is SGHRS and CDR2 is YFSETQ. The CDR3 spans 15 residues. The CDR3 loop is CASSLVGTPTYEQYF. The sequenced part of the CDR3 DNA is TGCGCCAGCAGCTTGGTCGGGACTCCGACCTACGAG.

Remarks on this clone: The read gets to within 3 residues of the CDR3 end, and the germline J gene fills in the rest. The genes are TRBV6-2 or TRBV6-3 and TRBJ2-7, with D perhaps matching TRBD1 (5 bases). CDR1 and CDR2 from the germline V gene are MNHEY and SVGEGT. V lost 10 bases, J lost 2 bases, and 15 bases lay in between. This CDR3 has 13 amino acids. The CDR3 bases that were read are TGTGCCACCTCAGGGCACCGGACCTACGAG. Translated: CATSGHRTYE. The entire CDR3 sequence reads CATSGHRTYEQYF.

Regarding this clone: The CDR3 goes on 3 residues after the read ends, and that part is filled in from the germline J gene. V and J are TRBV2 and TRBJ2-2; D possibly corresponds to TRBD2 (7 bases). Trimming cost V 1 base and J 1 base, with 10 bases left between them. This CDR3 is 16 amino acids long. Per germline, CDR1 SNHLY and CDR2 FYNNEI. The CDR3 loop is CASSEEGGVNTGELFF. The part of the CDR3 DNA that was read is TGTGCCAGCAGTGAAGAGGGGGGGGTGAACACCGGGGAG.

Points on this clone: The CDR3 extends 3 residues past the end of the read, so its final part is completed from the germline J gene. The genes are TRBV5-1 and TRBJ2-1; 9 nucleotides match TRBD2. The CDR3 has 16 amino acids. V shed 2 bases and J 5 bases; nucleotides not matched to a gene: 8. Germline V CDR1 and CDR2: SGHRS, YFSETQ. The DNA read from the CDR3 is TGCGCCAGCAGCTTTGTCTTACTAGCGGGCAACAATGAG. This sequence encodes CASSFVLLAGNNE. The whole CDR3 protein is CASSFVLLAGNNEQFF.

Worth noting for this clone: With the read ending 3 residues before the CDR3 end, the germline J gene is used to fill in that end. This sequence joins TRBV20-1 and TRBJ2-5, with 14 bases that match TRBD2. Per germline, CDR1 DFQATT and CDR2 SNEGSKA (reference sequence). The CDR3 has 15 residues. The ends lost 4 bases at V and 5 bases at J; junction bases unmatched: 6. The CDR3 region is CSAMGLAGVVETQYF. The covered CDR3 bases are TGCAGTGCTATGGGACTAGCGGGAGTTGTCGAGACC.

On this clone: The CDR3 end lies 3 residues beyond the end of the read and is filled in from the germline J gene. The gene calls are TRBV4-2 and TRBJ1-6; TRBD1 might be the D (6 bases). V lost 0 bases to trimming and J lost 0 bases, with 9 bases between them. The germline gives CDR1 LGHNA, CDR2 YNFKEQ. The length of the CDR3 is 17 residues. The CDR3 DNA, read in part, is TGTGCCAGCAGCCAAGATCAGGGGAGCTCCTATAATTCACCC. Residues: CASSQDQGSSYNSP. The CDR3 as a whole reads CASSQDQGSSYNSPLHF.

For this clone: With the read ending 3 residues before the CDR3 end, the germline J gene is used to fill in that end. The rearrangement uses TRBV4-1 and TRBJ2-3, with D possibly TRBD2 on 5 matching bases. Germline V gives CDR1 MGHRA, CDR2 YSYEKL. Trimming removed 4 bases from V and 4 bases from J, with 21 bases in between. The CDR3 has 17 residues. The sequenced CDR3 bases are TGCGCCAGCAGCCCCACCGGTAGACTATTGCTATCAGATACG. Residues: CASSPTGRLLLSDT. From start to end, the CDR3 is CASSPTGRLLLSDTQYF.

Comment on this clone: The CDR3 extends 3 residues past the end of the read, so its final part is completed from the germline J gene. The genes are TRBV20-1 and TRBJ1-4; D might be TRBD1 (5 bases). The CDR3 runs to 14 residues. The V end was cut by 5 bases, the J end by 4 bases, with 14 bases between. Germline V lookup: CDR1 DFQATT, CDR2 SNEGSKA (reference sequence). The sequenced part of the CDR3 DNA is TGCAGTGCTGGAGGACAAGTGGGTAATGAAAAA. Protein: CSAGGQVGNEK. The entire CDR3 is CSAGGQVGNEKLFF.

On this clone: The sequence runs out 3 residues before the end of the CDR3; the remainder is reconstructed from the germline J gene. This chain joins TRBV19 and TRBJ2-2, with D unclear. The germline gives CDR1 LNHDA, CDR2 SQIVND (reference sequence). Trimming removed 7 bases from V and 2 bases from J, with 11 bases in between. The CDR3 is 14 residues long. CDR3 sequence: CASNYQINTGELFF. Partial CDR3 DNA: TGTGCCAGTAATTACCAGATTAACACCGGGGAG.

Notes on this clone: The CDR3 end falls 3 residues outside the read, so it is completed with the germline J gene. J is TRBJ2-7 and V is TRBV10-3; TRBD2 agrees at 14 bases. J lost 4 bases, V lost 6 bases, and 5 bases had no gene match. Germline assignment: CDR1 ENHRY and CDR2 SYGVKD. This CDR3 comprises 15 residues. The CDR3 DNA, read in part, is TGTGCCATCAGGGACGGGACTAGCGGGAGTTACGAG. Translated, it gives CAIRDGTSGSYE. The full CDR3 sequence reads CAIRDGTSGSYEQYF.

To note about this clone: The CDR3 extends 3 residues past the end of the read, so its final part is completed from the germline J gene. The chain combines TRBV19 with TRBJ1-1, with D maybe TRBD1 (6 bases). V lost 5 bases, J lost 6 bases, and 22 bases lay in between. Germline V gives CDR1 LNHDA, CDR2 SQIVND (reference sequence). This CDR3 region has 16 residues. The chain's CDR3 is CASSFRQDSRVAEAFF. Incomplete CDR3 DNA: TGTGCCAGTAGTTTCAGACAGGACTCCAGAGTGGCTGAA. Looking up the rest from reference TRBV19 and TRBJ1-1 gives the full variable domain: DGGITQSPKYLFRKEGQNVTLSCEQNLNHDAMYWYRQDPGQGLRLIYYSQIVNDFQKGDIAEGYSVSREKKESFPLTVTSAQKNPTAFYLCASSFRQDSRVAEAFFGQGTRLTVV.

Details on this clone: Sequencing ends 3 residues short of the CDR3 end; the germline J gene provides the rest. The V call is TRBV7-2, the J call TRBJ2-2; 8 bases map to TRBD2. This CDR3 spans 14 amino acids. Germline-derived CDR1 and CDR2 are SGHTA and FQGNSA. The V and J ends lost 3 bases and 6 bases, in that order; junction bases with no gene match: 3. CDR3 sequence reads: CASSFGGAAGELFF. The CDR3 bases that were read are TGTGCCAGCAGCTTCGGGGGGGCCGCCGGGGAG.

Concerning this clone: The CDR3 extends 3 residues past the end of the read, so its final part is completed from the germline J gene. The chain combines TRBV5-1 with TRBJ1-5, with TRBD1 matching 8 bases. The V gene end was trimmed by 2 bases and the J gene end by 1 base; junction bases not matched to a gene: 2. Germline lookup yields CDR1 SGHRS and CDR2 YFSETQ. The CDR3 is 15 amino acids. The CDR3 spells CASSLQGGSNQPQHF. CDR3 DNA, as far as it was read: TGCGCCAGCAGCTTACAGGGGGGCAGCAATCAGCCC.

A remark on this clone: The read halts 3 residues ahead of the CDR3 end, with the missing end drawn from the germline J gene. The gene calls are TRBV19 and TRBJ2-7; weak D call: TRBD2 (6 bases). CDR1 and CDR2 from the germline V gene are LNHDA and SQIVND (reference sequence). Trimming removed 5 bases at V and 2 bases at J, with 19 bases between. The CDR3 is made up of 16 amino acids. The CDR3: CASSPNRDFDAYEQYF. The covered CDR3 bases are TGTGCCAGTAGTCCTAACCGGGACTTCGACGCCTACGAG. The entire variable domain, with the rest obtained from reference TRBV19 and TRBJ2-7, is as follows: DGGITQSPKYLFRKEGQNVTLSCEQNLNHDAMYWYRQDPGQGLRLIYYSQIVNDFQKGDIAEGYSVSREKKESFPLTVTSAQKNPTAFYLCASSPNRDFDAYEQYFGPGTRLTVT.

Concerning this clone: The read halts 3 residues ahead of the CDR3 end, with the missing end drawn from the germline J gene. V and J are TRBV2 and TRBJ2-5; 7 bases match TRBD2. The ends lost 8 bases at V and 1 base at J; junction bases unmatched: 7. Germline V gene data show CDR1 as SNHLY and CDR2 as FYNNEI. The CDR3 runs to 14 residues. CDR3 bases read: TGTGCCAGCGCCGGGGGAGGGAGCCAAGAGACC. This translates into CASAGGGSQET. The whole CDR3 is CASAGGGSQETQYF.

Details on this clone: Read data end 3 residues before the CDR3 end; the end is taken from the germline J gene. The V and J genes are TRBV20-1 and TRBJ2-7; 7 nucleotides agree with TRBD2. Germline CDR1 is DFQATT and CDR2 is SNEGSKA (reference sequence). The CDR3 contains 16 residues. With 2 bases clipped from V and 2 bases from J, the junction kept 12 bases outside the gene matches. The CDR3 DNA, read in part, is TGCAGTGCTAGATCGTCTAGCGGCCCAGACCCCTACGAG. Its protein product is CSARSSSGPDPYE. The CDR3, in full, reads CSARSSSGPDPYEQYF.

About this clone itself: The sequence runs out 3 residues before the end of the CDR3; the remainder is reconstructed from the germline J gene. This chain uses TRBV5-1 with TRBJ2-7; TRBD2 is a possible D gene (6 bases). The V gene lost 4 bases and the J gene lost 3 bases, with 8 bases spanning the gap. The germline gives CDR1 SGHRS, CDR2 YFSETQ. This CDR3 spans 12 amino acids. The CDR3: CASSPDYYEQYF. CDR3 bases read: TGCGCCAGCAGCCCGGACTACTACGAG.

Concerning this clone itself: The sequenced fragment ends 3 residues before the CDR3 boundary, so the rest is inferred from the germline J gene. This rearrangement joins TRBV7-2 to TRBJ2-2; TRBD2 is a possible D gene (6 bases). V was trimmed by 3 bases and J by 7 bases, leaving 12 bases between them. The CDR3 runs 14 residues. In germline, CDR1 is SGHTA, CDR2 FQGNSA. Partial CDR3 DNA: TGTGCCAGCAGCTTTCGAGGGCGGGACGGGGAG. Translated, it gives CASSFRGRDGE. In full, the CDR3 is CASSFRGRDGELFF.

Worth noting for this clone: The read is 3 residues too short to cover the CDR3 end, so that end is filled in from the germline J gene. The V gene is TRBV5-6, the J gene TRBJ2-7; 9 bases fit TRBD2. This CDR3 has 13 residues. Germline loops: CDR1 SGHDT, CDR2 YYEEEE. J lost 3 bases, V lost 4 bases, and 2 bases had no gene match. CDR3 residues: CASSTTSGYEQYF. The covered CDR3 bases are TGTGCCAGCAGCACGACTAGCGGCTACGAG. Complete variable domain (other parts from reference TRBV5-6 and TRBJ2-7): DAGVTQSPTHLIKTRGQQVTLRCSPKSGHDTVSWYQQALGQGPQFIFQYYEEEERQRGNFPDRFSGHQFPNYSSELNVNALLLGDSALYLCASSTTSGYEQYFGPGTRLTVT.

A remark on this clone: The read ends 3 residues before the CDR3 terminus; that terminus is restored from the germline J gene. The chain employs TRBV5-1 and TRBJ2-7; D may be TRBD1 (5 bases). Germline V gives CDR1 SGHRS, CDR2 YFSETQ. V was shortened by 4 bases and J by 3 bases, with 14 bases between the two germline ends. CDR3 length: 14 amino acids. CDR3 protein: CASSPGHLGYEQYF. The sequenced CDR3 bases are TGCGCCAGCAGCCCCGGACATCTCGGCTACGAG.